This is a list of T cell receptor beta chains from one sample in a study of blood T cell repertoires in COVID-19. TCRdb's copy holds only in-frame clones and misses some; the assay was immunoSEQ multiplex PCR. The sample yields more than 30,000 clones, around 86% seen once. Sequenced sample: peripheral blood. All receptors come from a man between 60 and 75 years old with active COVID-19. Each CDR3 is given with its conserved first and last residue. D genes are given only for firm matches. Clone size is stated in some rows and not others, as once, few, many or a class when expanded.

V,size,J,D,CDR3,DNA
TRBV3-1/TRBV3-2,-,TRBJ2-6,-,CASSPPGANVLTF,TGTGCCAGCAGCCCCCCAGGGGCCAACGTCCTGACTTTC
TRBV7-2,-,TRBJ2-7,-,CASSLYKTLSEQYF,TGTGCCAGCAGCTTATACAAAACCCTCAGCGAGCAGTACTTC
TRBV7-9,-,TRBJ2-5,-,CASLKIGGRETQYF,TGTGCCAGCTTGAAAATCGGGGGTAGGGAGACCCAGTACTTC
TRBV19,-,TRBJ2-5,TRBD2,CASSMSGRGLAGGQETQYF,TGTGCCAGTAGTATGTCCGGGAGGGGGCTAGCGGGAGGCCAAGAGACCCAGTACTTC
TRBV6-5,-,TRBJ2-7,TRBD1,CASRRGQVYEQYF,TGTGCCAGTAGGAGGGGACAGGTCTACGAGCAGTACTTC
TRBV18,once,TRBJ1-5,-,CASSPQGPSNQPQHF,TGTGCCAGCTCACCTCAGGGGCCGAGCAATCAGCCCCAGCATTTT
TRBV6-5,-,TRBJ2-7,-,CATSRGSTYEQYF,TGTGCCACCTCGCGGGGTTCTACCTACGAGCAGTACTTC
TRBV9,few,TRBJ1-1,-,CASSTTANTEAFF,TGTGCCAGCAGCACCACAGCGAACACTGAAGCTTTCTTT
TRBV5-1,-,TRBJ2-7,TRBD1,CASSPRRQGSSYEQYF,TGCGCCAGCAGCCCACGGAGACAGGGAAGCTCCTACGAGCAGTACTTC
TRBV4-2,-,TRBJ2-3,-,CASSHSGGTDTQYF,TGTGCCAGCAGCCATTCGGGGGGCACAGATACGCAGTATTTT
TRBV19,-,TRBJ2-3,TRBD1,CASRDSQADTQYF,TGTGCCAGCCGGGACAGTCAGGCAGATACGCAGTATTTT
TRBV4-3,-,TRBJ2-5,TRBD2,CASSQGLAGLETQYF,TGCGCCAGCAGCCAAGGACTAGCGGGACTGGAGACCCAGTACTTC
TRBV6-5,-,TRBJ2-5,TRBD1,CASSQPGQPQETQYF,TGTGCCAGCAGTCAACCGGGACAGCCCCAAGAGACCCAGTACTTC
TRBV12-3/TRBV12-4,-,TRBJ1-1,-,CASSQGIGPEAFF,TGTGCCAGCAGCCAGGGGATCGGGCCGGAAGCTTTCTTT
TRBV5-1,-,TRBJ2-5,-,CASSGGALQETQYF,TGCGCCAGCAGCGGGGGGGCCCTCCAAGAGACCCAGTACTTC
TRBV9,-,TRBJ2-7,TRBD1,CASSPGTGAPQYF,TGTGCCAGCAGCCCCGGGACAGGGGCACCCCAGTACTTC
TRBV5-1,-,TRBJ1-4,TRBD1,CASSLDRGKSSNEKLFF,TGCGCCAGCAGCTTGGACAGGGGGAAGTCGTCTAATGAAAAACTGTTTTTT
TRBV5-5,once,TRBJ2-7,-,CASSLSQSRDEQYF,TGTGCCAGCAGCTTATCCCAAAGTAGAGACGAGCAGTACTTC
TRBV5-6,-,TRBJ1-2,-,CASSLSIGVHGYTF,TGTGCCAGCAGCTTGTCCATCGGGGTTCATGGCTACACCTTC
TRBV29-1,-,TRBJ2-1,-,CSVEPSLTGFNEQFF,TGCAGCGTTGAACCCTCCCTGACGGGGTTCAATGAGCAGTTCTTC
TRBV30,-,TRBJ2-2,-,CAWSVRTHQPNTGELFF,TGTGCCTGGAGTGTACGTACACACCAACCGAACACCGGGGAGCTGTTTTTT
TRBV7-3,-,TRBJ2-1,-,CASSLNSGGYNEQFF,TGTGCCAGCAGCTTAAATAGCGGAGGATACAATGAGCAGTTCTTC
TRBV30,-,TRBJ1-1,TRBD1,CAWTDRGREAFF,TGTGCCTGGACAGACAGGGGTCGAGAAGCTTTCTTT
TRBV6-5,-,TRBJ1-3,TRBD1,CASSLTGVGNTIYF,TGTGCCAGCAGTTTGACAGGGGTTGGAAACACCATATATTTT
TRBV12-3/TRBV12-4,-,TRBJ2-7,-,CASSRRVTYEQYF,TGTGCCAGCAGTAGACGGGTTACCTACGAGCAGTACTTC
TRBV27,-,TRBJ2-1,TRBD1,CASSLGTGGEREQFF,TGTGCCAGCAGTTTGGGGACAGGGGGAGAGAGGGAGCAGTTCTTC
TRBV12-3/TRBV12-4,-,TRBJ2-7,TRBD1,CASGQGGGEQYF,TGTGCCAGCGGACAAGGGGGCGGTGAGCAGTACTTC
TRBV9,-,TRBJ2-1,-,CASEGGSSYNEQFF,TGTGCCAGCGAGGGCGGAAGCTCCTACAATGAGCAGTTCTTC
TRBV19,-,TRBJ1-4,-,CASKGHVATNEKLFF,TGTGCCAGTAAAGGACACGTAGCAACTAATGAAAAACTGTTTTTT
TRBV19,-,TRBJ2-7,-,CASSIDAGSYEQYF,TGTGCCAGTAGTATAGATGCGGGGTCCTACGAGCAGTACTTC
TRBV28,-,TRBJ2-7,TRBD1,CASSSGQIYEQYF,TGTGCCAGCAGTTCGGGACAGATATACGAGCAGTACTTC
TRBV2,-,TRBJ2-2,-,CASSEDFHTGELFF,TGTGCCAGCAGCGAGGACTTCCACACCGGGGAGCTGTTTTTT
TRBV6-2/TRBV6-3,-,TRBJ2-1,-,CASSYPQGSYNEQFF,TGTGCCAGCAGTTACCCTCAGGGCTCCTACAATGAGCAGTTCTTC
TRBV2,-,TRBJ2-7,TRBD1,CASRGTGSGEQYF,TGTGCCAGCAGAGGGACAGGTTCGGGGGAGCAGTACTTC
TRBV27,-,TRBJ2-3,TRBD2,CASRAGGRDTQYF,TGTGCCAGCAGGGCGGGAGGGCGTGATACGCAGTATTTT